The rows below give T cell receptor beta chains drawn from one sample of a study of T-cell reconstitution after alpha-beta-depleted transplantation in children. TCRdb reanalysed the PCR reads using MiXCR and keeps one entry per CDR3 protein. The sample lists around 450,000 distinct CDR3 sequences; around 15% were seen once. The input for sequencing was PBMCs, mostly from graft donor cells, taken 360 days after TCRalphabeta/CD19-depleted stem cell transplant. The source is a boy younger than two who had a stem cell transplant for Wiskott-Aldrich syndrome, so the T cells may come from the graft donor. CDR3s include the opening cysteine and the closing phenylalanine or tryptophan. D genes are given only for firm matches. Clone size is stated in some rows and not others, as once, few, many or a class when expanded.

clone_size	v_call	j_call	d_call	cdr3_aa	cdr3_nt
-	TRBV28	TRBJ2-4	-	CASTPQGTGNIQYF	TGTGCCAGCACCCCACAGGGTACCGGAAACATTCAGTACTTC
-	TRBV18	TRBJ1-5	TRBD1	CASSTGTGDRGNQPQHF	TGTGCCAGCTCAACCGGGACAGGGGATCGAGGCAATCAGCCCCAGCATTTT
-	TRBV6-1	TRBJ2-2	TRBD2	CASSLFRYGRGDTGELFF	TGTGCCAGCAGTCTCTTTCGGTACGGGAGGGGCGACACCGGGGAGCTGTTTTTT
-	TRBV12-3/TRBV12-4	TRBJ2-7	TRBD1	CASSSRQGPTYEQYF	TGTGCCAGCAGTTCGCGACAGGGACCCACCTACGAGCAGTACTTC
-	TRBV6-1	TRBJ1-2	-	CASSPRRTTNYGYTF	TGTGCCAGCAGCCCGCGGCGAACGACTAACTATGGCTACACCTTC
few	TRBV7-9	TRBJ2-1	TRBD2	CASSSPLAGVRNEQFF	TGTGCCAGCAGCTCACCACTAGCGGGAGTAAGGAATGAGCAGTTCTTC
-	TRBV27	TRBJ2-7	-	CASSSRVPESYEQYF	TGTGCCAGCAGTTCCCGGGTCCCGGAAAGCTACGAGCAGTACTTC
few	TRBV4-3	TRBJ2-1	TRBD2	CASSQDRLAGINEQFF	TGCGCCAGCAGCCAAGATCGGCTAGCGGGTATCAATGAGCAGTTCTTC
-	TRBV27	TRBJ1-5	-	CASSFSAGPLVGHQPQHF	TGTGCCAGCAGTTTTTCTGCTGGACCGTTGGTCGGGCATCAGCCCCAGCATTTT
-	TRBV5-1	TRBJ2-3	TRBD2	CASSPPSGSSTDTQYF	TGCGCCAGCAGCCCACCAAGCGGGAGTTCGACAGATACGCAGTATTTT
once	TRBV5-1	TRBJ2-3	-	CASSRGTQTADTQYF	TGCGCCAGCAGCCGTGGGACGCAGACCGCGGATACGCAGTATTTT
few	TRBV5-1	TRBJ2-1	TRBD1	CASSLAPGQLYNEQFF	TGCGCCAGCAGCTTGGCTCCGGGACAGCTATACAATGAGCAGTTCTTC
-	TRBV20-1	TRBJ2-1	TRBD2	CSAGGTNPNEQFF	TGCAGTGCTGGGGGGACTAATCCAAATGAGCAGTTCTTC
few	TRBV19	TRBJ2-2	-	CASMSRLVTSNTGELFF	TGTGCCAGTATGTCCCGACTAGTCACATCGAACACCGGGGAGCTGTTTTTT
-	TRBV10-3	TRBJ1-2	TRBD1	CAISESFQPPGGGYTF	TGTGCCATCAGTGAGTCGTTCCAACCCCCAGGGGGAGGCTACACCTTC
-	TRBV29-1	TRBJ2-5	-	CSVEGSPRETQYF	TGCAGCGTTGAAGGGTCTCCTCGGGAGACCCAGTACTTC
-	TRBV29-1	TRBJ2-1	-	CSVDTGVYNEQFF	TGCAGCGTTGATACAGGAGTCTACAATGAGCAGTTCTTC
few	TRBV11-1	TRBJ2-1	TRBD2	CASSLRELAGIANEQFF	TGTGCCAGCAGCTTAAGGGAGCTAGCGGGGATCGCAAATGAGCAGTTCTTC
-	TRBV18	TRBJ2-2	-	CASSRRREESLSNTGELFF	TGTGCCAGCTCCCGGAGGAGGGAGGAATCACTCTCGAACACCGGGGAGCTGTTTTTT
-	TRBV5-1	TRBJ2-2	-	CASSLEPPNTGELFF	TGCGCCAGCAGCTTGGAACCGCCGAACACCGGGGAGCTGTTTTTT
few	TRBV24-1	TRBJ2-7	TRBD2	CATSDSGERTSGYEQYF	TGTGCCACCAGTGATTCAGGAGAAAGGACTAGCGGCTACGAGCAGTACTTC
many	TRBV28	TRBJ1-4	-	CASSSPDSNEKLFF	TGTGCCAGCAGTTCCCCTGACAGTAATGAAAAACTGTTTTTT
few	TRBV6-2/TRBV6-3	TRBJ2-5	-	CASSSGPDQETQYF	TGTGCCAGCAGTTCGGGACCAGACCAAGAGACCCAGTACTTC
-	TRBV20-1	TRBJ2-1	-	CSAREGPTSYNEQFF	TGCAGTGCTAGAGAGGGCCCGACCTCCTACAATGAGCAGTTCTTC
-	TRBV4-3	TRBJ2-1	TRBD2	CASSQEERGSLSYNEQFF	TGCGCCAGCAGCCAAGAAGAGCGCGGGAGTCTATCCTACAATGAGCAGTTCTTC
-	TRBV7-2	TRBJ2-5	TRBD1	CASSQVLGGRETQYF	TGTGCCAGCAGCCAAGTACTAGGGGGCAGAGAGACCCAGTACTTC
-	TRBV20-1	TRBJ2-7	-	CSAGKKYEQYF	TGCAGTGCGGGGAAAAAGTACGAGCAGTACTTC
-	TRBV29-1	TRBJ2-2	TRBD2	CSVEDWLAGPGELFF	TGCAGCGTTGAAGATTGGCTAGCGGGACCCGGGGAGCTGTTTTTT
-	TRBV5-4	TRBJ2-7	TRBD2	CASSLGGLAGVYEQYF	TGTGCCAGCAGCTTGGGTGGACTAGCGGGAGTCTACGAGCAGTACTTC
-	TRBV7-9	TRBJ2-1	-	CASSHGTGMFNEQFF	TGTGCCAGCAGCCACGGAACAGGGATGTTCAATGAGCAGTTCTTC
-	TRBV5-1	TRBJ2-3	-	CASSLDGHAADTQYF	TGCGCCAGCAGCTTGGACGGGCACGCAGCAGATACGCAGTATTTT
-	TRBV6-1	TRBJ1-1	-	CASRLTGRTTEAFF	TGTGCCAGCAGACTCACAGGGAGGACTACTGAAGCTTTCTTT
few	TRBV7-9	TRBJ2-5	TRBD1	CASTRDRHETQYF	TGTGCCAGCACCCGGGACAGGCACGAGACCCAGTACTTC
-	TRBV27	TRBJ2-1	-	CASSLISDSNEQFF	TGTGCCAGCAGTTTAATCTCCGACAGCAATGAGCAGTTCTTC
few	TRBV7-6	TRBJ1-6	TRBD1	CASSPSPGTGYSPLHF	TGTGCCAGCAGCCCTTCCCCCGGGACAGGGTATTCACCCCTCCACTTT
-	TRBV7-9	TRBJ1-2	TRBD1	CASSFRGLYGYTF	TGTGCCAGCAGCTTTAGGGGGCTTTATGGCTACACCTTC
-	TRBV18	TRBJ2-3	TRBD1	CASSTPGQGTDTQYF	TGTGCCAGCTCAACCCCGGGACAGGGGACAGATACGCAGTATTTT
many	TRBV5-1	TRBJ2-6	-	CASSLTLGQPGANVLTF	TGCGCCAGCAGCTTAACTTTAGGACAGCCTGGGGCCAACGTCCTGACTTTC
few	TRBV25-1	TRBJ1-2	-	CASSVRQFPMGYTF	TGTGCCAGCAGTGTACGACAGTTTCCTATGGGCTACACCTTC
-	TRBV27	TRBJ2-7	-	CASSPRLNLYEQYF	TGTGCCAGCAGTCCCCGACTGAATCTGTACGAGCAGTACTTC
-	TRBV21-1	TRBJ2-7	-	CASSKKGTSYEQYF	TGTGCCAGCAGCAAAAAAGGGACTAGCTACGAGCAGTACTTC
few	TRBV20-1	TRBJ2-3	-	CSAGTTDTQYF	TGCAGTGCTGGGACCACAGATACGCAGTATTTT
-	TRBV11-2	TRBJ1-3	-	CASSLERRGGNTIYF	TGTGCCAGCAGCTTAGAGAGGAGAGGAGGAAACACCATATATTTT
once	TRBV30	TRBJ2-5	TRBD1	CAWSRGTAGITQYF	TGTGCCTGGAGTAGGGGGACAGCCGGAATAACCCAGTACTTC